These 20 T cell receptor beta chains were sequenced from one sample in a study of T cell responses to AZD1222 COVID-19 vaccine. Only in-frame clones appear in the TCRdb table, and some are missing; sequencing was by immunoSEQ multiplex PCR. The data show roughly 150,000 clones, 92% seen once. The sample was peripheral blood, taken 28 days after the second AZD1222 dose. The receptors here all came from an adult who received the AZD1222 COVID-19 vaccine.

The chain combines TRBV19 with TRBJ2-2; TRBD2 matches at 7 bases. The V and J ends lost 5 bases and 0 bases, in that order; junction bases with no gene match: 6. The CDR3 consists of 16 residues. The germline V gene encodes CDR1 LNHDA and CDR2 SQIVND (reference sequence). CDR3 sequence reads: CASSPSLAANTGELFF. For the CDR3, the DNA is TGTGCCAGTAGTCCCTCCCTAGCGGCGAACACCGGGGAGCTGTTTTTT. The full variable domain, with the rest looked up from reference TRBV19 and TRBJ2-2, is DGGITQSPKYLFRKEGQNVTLSCEQNLNHDAMYWYRQDPGQGLRLIYYSQIVNDFQKGDIAEGYSVSREKKESFPLTVTSAQKNPTAFYLCASSPSLAANTGELFFGEGSRLTVL.

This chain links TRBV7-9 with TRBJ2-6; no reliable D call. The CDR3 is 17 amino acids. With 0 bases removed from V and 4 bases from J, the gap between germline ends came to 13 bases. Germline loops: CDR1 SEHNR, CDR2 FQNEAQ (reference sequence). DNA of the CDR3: TGTGCCAGCAGCTTAGCGGGTACTTCGGCAGGGGCCAACGTCCTGACTTTC. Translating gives CASSLAGTSAGANVLTF.

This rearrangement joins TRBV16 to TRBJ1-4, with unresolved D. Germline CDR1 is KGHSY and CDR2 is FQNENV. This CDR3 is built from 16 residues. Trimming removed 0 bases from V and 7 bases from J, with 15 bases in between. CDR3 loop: CASSQSSRPQREKLFF. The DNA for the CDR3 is TGTGCCAGCAGCCAATCATCGCGACCGCAGCGTGAAAAACTGTTTTTT.

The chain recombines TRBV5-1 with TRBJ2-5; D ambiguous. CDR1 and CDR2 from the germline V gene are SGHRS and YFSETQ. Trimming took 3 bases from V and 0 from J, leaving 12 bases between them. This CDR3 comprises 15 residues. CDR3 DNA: TGCGCCAGCAGCTCGGCCGGAAGACACCAAGAGACCCAGTACTTC. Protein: CASSSAGRHQETQYF.

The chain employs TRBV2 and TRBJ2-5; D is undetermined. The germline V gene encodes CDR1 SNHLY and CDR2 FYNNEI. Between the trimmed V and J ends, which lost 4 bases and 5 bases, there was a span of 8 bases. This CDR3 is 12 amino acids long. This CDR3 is CASSVYSETQYF. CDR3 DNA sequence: TGTGCCAGCAGTGTTTACAGCGAGACCCAGTACTTC. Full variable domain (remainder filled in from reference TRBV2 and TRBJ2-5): EPEVTQTPSHQVTQMGQEVILRCVPISNHLYFYWYRQILGQKVEFLVSFYNNEISEKSEIFDDQFSVERPDGSNFTLKIRSTKLEDSAMYFCASSVYSETQYFGPGTRLLVL.

The CDR3 DNA follows: TGCAGTGCTAGTCGTTCTAGCGGCTACGAGCAGTACTTC. Translated: CSASRSSGYEQYF. The gene calls are TRBV20-1 and TRBJ2-7; 7 bases match TRBD2. V lost 3 bases and J lost 3; bases outside the gene matches: 5. The CDR3 has 13 residues. CDR1 and CDR2 from the germline V gene are DFQATT and SNEGSKA (reference sequence).

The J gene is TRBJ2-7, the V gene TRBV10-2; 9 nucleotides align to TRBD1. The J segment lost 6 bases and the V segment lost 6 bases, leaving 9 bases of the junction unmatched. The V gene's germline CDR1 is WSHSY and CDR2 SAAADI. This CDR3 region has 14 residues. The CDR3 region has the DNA TGCGCCAGCAGAATCGGACAGGGGAAGAGCGAGCAGTACTTC. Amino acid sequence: CASRIGQGKSEQYF.

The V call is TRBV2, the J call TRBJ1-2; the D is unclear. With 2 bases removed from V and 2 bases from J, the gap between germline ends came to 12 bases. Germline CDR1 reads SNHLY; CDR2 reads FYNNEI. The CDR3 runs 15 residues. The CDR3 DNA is TGTGCCAGCAGTGAAAGCGGGTTGGGGAACTATGGCTACACCTTC. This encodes CASSESGLGNYGYTF. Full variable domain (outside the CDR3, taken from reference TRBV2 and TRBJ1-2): EPEVTQTPSHQVTQMGQEVILRCVPISNHLYFYWYRQILGQKVEFLVSFYNNEISEKSEIFDDQFSVERPDGSNFTLKIRSTKLEDSAMYFCASSESGLGNYGYTFGSGTRLTVV.

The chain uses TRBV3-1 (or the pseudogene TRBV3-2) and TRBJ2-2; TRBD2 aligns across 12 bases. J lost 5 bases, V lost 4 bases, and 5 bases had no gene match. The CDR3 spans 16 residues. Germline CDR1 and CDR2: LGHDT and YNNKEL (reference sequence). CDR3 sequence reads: CASSRRLAGATGELFF. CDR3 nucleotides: TGTGCCAGCAGCCGCCGACTAGCGGGAGCGACCGGGGAGCTGTTTTTT.

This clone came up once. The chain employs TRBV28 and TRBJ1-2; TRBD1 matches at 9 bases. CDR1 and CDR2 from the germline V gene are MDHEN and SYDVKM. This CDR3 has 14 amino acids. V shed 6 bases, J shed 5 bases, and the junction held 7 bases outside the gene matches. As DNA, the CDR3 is TGTGCCAGCAGCCTCACAGGGGGCGATTATGGCTACACCTTC. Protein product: CASSLTGGDYGYTF.

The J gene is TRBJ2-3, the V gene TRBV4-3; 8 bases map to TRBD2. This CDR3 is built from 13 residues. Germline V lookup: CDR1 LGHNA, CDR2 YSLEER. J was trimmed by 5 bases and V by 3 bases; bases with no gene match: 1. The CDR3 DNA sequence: TGCGCCAGCAGCCAGGCGGGGGGAGATACGCAGTATTTT. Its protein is CASSQAGGDTQYF.

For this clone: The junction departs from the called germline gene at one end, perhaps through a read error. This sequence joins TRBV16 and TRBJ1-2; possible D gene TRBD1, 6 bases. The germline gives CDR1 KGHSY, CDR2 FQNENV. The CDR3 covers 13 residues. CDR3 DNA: TGTGCCAGCAGCCGTCGACAGGAAAGCTGGTTCGTCTTC. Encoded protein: CASSRRQESWFVF.

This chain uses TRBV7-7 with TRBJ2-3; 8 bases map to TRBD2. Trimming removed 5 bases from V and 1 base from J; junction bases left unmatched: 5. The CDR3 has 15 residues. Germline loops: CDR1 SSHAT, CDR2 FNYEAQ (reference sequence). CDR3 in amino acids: CASSPTSGRTDTQYF. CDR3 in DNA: TGTGCCAGCAGCCCCACTAGCGGACGCACAGATACGCAGTATTTT.

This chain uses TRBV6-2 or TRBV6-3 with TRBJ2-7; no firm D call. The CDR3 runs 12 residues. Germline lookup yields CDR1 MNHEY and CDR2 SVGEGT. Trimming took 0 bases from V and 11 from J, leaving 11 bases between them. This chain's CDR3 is CASSYSTGREYF. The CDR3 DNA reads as TGTGCCAGCAGTTACTCGACGGGTAGGGAGTACTTC.

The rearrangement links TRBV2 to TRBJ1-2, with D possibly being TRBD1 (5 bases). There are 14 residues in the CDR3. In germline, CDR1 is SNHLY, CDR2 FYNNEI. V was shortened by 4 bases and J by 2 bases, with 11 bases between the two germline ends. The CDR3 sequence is CASSAYQGNYGYTF. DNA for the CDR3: TGTGCCAGCAGTGCCTATCAGGGAAACTATGGCTACACCTTC.

The CDR3 protein is CASSFRGEHGYTF. CDR3 in DNA: TGTGCCAGCAGTTTTCGGGGAGAGCATGGCTACACCTTC. The chain couples TRBV27 to TRBJ1-2; no firm D call. CDR3 size: 13 residues. CDR1 and CDR2 from the germline V gene are MNHEY and SMNVEV (reference sequence). V gave up 3 bases and J gave up 6 bases, with 11 bases separating them.

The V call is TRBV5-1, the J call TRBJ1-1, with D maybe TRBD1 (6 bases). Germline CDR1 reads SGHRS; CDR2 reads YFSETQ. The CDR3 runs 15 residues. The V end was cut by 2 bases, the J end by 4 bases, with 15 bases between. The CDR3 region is CASSFATGSTTEAFF. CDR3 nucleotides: TGCGCCAGCAGCTTTGCTACAGGGTCTACCACTGAAGCTTTCTTT.

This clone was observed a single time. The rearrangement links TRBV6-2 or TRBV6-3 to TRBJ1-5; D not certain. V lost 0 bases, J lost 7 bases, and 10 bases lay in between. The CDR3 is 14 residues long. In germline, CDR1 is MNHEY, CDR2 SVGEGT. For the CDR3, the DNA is TGTGCCAGCAGTTACTCTAGGGCCGGGCAGCCCCAGCATTTT. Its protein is CASSYSRAGQPQHF.

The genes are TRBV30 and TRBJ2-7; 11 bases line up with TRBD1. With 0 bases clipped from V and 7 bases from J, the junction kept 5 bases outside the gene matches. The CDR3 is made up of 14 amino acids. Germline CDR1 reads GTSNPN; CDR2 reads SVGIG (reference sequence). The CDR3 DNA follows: TGTGCCTGGAGTGTACCGGGACAGGGGGGGGAGCAGTACTTC. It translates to CAWSVPGQGGEQYF.

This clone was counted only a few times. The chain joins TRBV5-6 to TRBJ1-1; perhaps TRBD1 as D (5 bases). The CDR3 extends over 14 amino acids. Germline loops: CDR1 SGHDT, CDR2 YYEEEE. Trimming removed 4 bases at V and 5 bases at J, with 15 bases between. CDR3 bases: TGTGCCAGCAGCCATCGGGCCAGGGTTACTGAAGCTTTCTTT. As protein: CASSHRARVTEAFF.